Listed below are T cell receptor beta chains from one sample, sequenced in a study of a mutant IDH1 vaccine in newly diagnosed glioma. What these receptors recognize is not known. Sequencing used immunoSEQ multiplex PCR; TCRdb keeps in-frame clones, though not all of them. Of roughly 28,000 clones detected, 79% appear once; the ten largest clones hold about 7.2%. Sequences were derived from PBMCs, sampled from a glioma patient whose treatment included an IDH1 peptide vaccine. These receptors were obtained from a middle-aged man with glioma. Some clones in this sample may be carry-over from other donors' samples. CDR3s leave out the opening cysteine and the closing phenylalanine or tryptophan.

>TRBV5-4|TRBJ2-7
ASKSLGTDSYEQY
>TRBV29-1|TRBJ1-1
SVEAARAPGGTEAF
>TRBV6-1|TRBJ2-7
ASILDPTGLAQY
>TRBV4-1|TRBJ1-5
ASSPTLRQPQH
>TRBV6-6|TRBJ2-7
ASSYLETGRYEQY
>TRBV4-3|TRBJ2-4
ASSRGLLDKNIQY
>TRBV29-1|TRBJ2-1
SVVRGRGGEQF
>TRBV7-8|TRBJ1-4
ASSLAMDRAGEKLF
>TRBV4-2|TRBJ2-1
ASSPRSGTYNEQF
>TRBV14|TRBJ2-4
ASSPHRGPDIQY
>TRBV12-5|TRBJ2-1
ASGPGDPGGEQF
>TRBV7-9|TRBJ2-7
ASSTPGYEQY
>TRBV11-2|TRBJ2-1
ASSLAAGGQF
>TRBV19|TRBJ1-1
ASSSGRSDTEAF
>TRBV5-1|TRBJ2-1
ASSLDGAGGRNEQF